The T cell receptor beta chain described here comes from a study of beta chain features in type 1 diabetes. Across the study: Patients shared similar age, gender and cell yields with healthy donors.

Findings and caveats of the study: TCRB CDR3s were moderately but significantly shorter in Type 1 diabetes patients in all four CD4+ subsets. Cells with high TCR expression could be over-represented when cDNA is sequenced.

On this clone: Antigen specificity is unknown.

Investigators reverse transcribed all isolated RNA, so they sequenced expressed TCRB transcripts. Sequencing was performed with immunoSEQ multiplex PCR; in TCRdb, only in-frame clones are kept and a portion is missing. The sample yields about 140,000 clones, 6.9% seen once. The authors took one heparinised blood draw, averaging around 120 mL, from each donor. The sample consisted of central memory CD4+ T cells from blood. The sequence was collected from a woman in her thirties in good health.

The CDR3 region has the DNA TGCGCCAGCAGCTCCTCCGGGACAGGGGGCGCAGATACGCAGTATTTT. Translation: CASSSSGTGGADTQYF. This chain links TRBV5-1 with TRBJ2-3; 12 bases agree with TRBD1. The CDR3 spans 16 residues. The germline V gene has CDR1 SGHRS and CDR2 YFSETQ. V lost 3 bases and J lost 4; bases outside the gene matches: 6.